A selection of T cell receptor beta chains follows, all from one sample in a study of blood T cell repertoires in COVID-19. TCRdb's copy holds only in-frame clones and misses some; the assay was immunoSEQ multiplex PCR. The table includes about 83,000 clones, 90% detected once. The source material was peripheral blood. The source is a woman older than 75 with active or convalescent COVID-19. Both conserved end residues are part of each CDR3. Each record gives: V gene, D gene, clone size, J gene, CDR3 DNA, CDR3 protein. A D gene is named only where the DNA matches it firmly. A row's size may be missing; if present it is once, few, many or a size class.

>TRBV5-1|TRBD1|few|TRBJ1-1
TGCGCCAGCAGCCGGGACAGGGGGATGAACACTGAAGCTTTCTTT
CASSRDRGMNTEAFF
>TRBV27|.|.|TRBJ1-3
TGTGCCAGCAGTCCGACAGTTAGCTCTGGAAACACCATATATTTT
CASSPTVSSGNTIYF
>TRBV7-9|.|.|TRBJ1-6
TGTGCCAGCAGCTTAGACAGCAGGAATTCACCCCTCCACTTT
CASSLDSRNSPLHF
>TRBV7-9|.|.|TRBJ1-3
TGTGCCAGCAGGAAAACAGGGACCTCTGGAAACACCATATATTTT
CASRKTGTSGNTIYF
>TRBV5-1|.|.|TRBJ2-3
TGCGCCAGCAGCGAGACCGTGACGGCGGCAGATACGCAGTATTTT
CASSETVTAADTQYF
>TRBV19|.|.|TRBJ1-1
TGTGCCAGTAGCCGGGCGGGGGATCGCCCTGAAGCTTTCTTT
CASSRAGDRPEAFF
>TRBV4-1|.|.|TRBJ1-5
TGCGCCAGCAGCCCCCCGCTAGACAGTACGAAAAATCAGCCCCAGCATTTT
CASSPPLDSTKNQPQHF
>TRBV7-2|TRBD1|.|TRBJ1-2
TGTGCCAGCAGCTTCAGCATGGGGACAGGAGGCGGCTACACCTTC
CASSFSMGTGGGYTF
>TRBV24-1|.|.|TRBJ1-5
TGTGCCACCAGTGAGGGAGGAGATGAACTGAATCAGCCCCAGCATTTT
CATSEGGDELNQPQHF
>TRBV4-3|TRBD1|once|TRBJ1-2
TGCGCCAGCAGCCAAGAGTTTGGGGACAGGAGACTCCGCTACACCTTC
CASSQEFGDRRLRYTF
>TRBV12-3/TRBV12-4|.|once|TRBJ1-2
TGTGCCAGCAGTTTTGGGAGGCCCTCTGGCTACACCTTC
CASSFGRPSGYTF
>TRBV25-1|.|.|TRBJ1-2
TGTGCCAGCAGTTGGAGGGTCTATGGCTACACCTTC
CASSWRVYGYTF
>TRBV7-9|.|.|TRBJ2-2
TGTGCCAGCAGCCTAAAGAACACCGGGGAGCTGTTTTTT
CASSLKNTGELFF
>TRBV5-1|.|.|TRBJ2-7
TGCGCCAGCAGCTTGGGGGCGGGGATCTCCTACGAGCAGTACTTC
CASSLGAGISYEQYF
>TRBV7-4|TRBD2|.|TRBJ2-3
TGTGCCAGCAGCTTACACTTTAGCGGGGGGCTGACAGATACGCAGTATTTT
CASSLHFSGGLTDTQYF
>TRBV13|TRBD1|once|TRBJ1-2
TGTGCCAGCAGCTTGGGACAGGCGAGCTATGGCTACACCTTC
CASSLGQASYGYTF
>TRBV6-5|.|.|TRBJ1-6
TGTGCCAGCAAGGGGCCGGTTTCACCCCTCCACTTT
CASKGPVSPLHF
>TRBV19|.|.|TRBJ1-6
TGTGCCAGCACGGAGGGAATATATTCACCCCTCCACTTT
CASTEGIYSPLHF
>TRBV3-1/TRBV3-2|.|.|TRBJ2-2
TGTGCCAGCAGCCAGTTGTGGGCCACCGGGGAGCTGTTTTTT
CASSQLWATGELFF
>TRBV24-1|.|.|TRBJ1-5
TGTGCCACCAGTGATTTGGACGGGAATCAGCCCCAGCATTTT
CATSDLDGNQPQHF
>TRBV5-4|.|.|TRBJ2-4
TGTGCCAGCAGCTTGCAGGGAAGGTCCAAAAACATTCAGTACTTC
CASSLQGRSKNIQYF
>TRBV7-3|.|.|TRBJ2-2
TGTGCCAGCAGCTTAAGTACACAGAGCGGGGAGCTGTTTTTT
CASSLSTQSGELFF
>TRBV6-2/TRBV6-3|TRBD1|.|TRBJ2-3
TGTGCCAGCAGCCGACAGGGGGCGATCCTCACAGATACGCAGTATTTT
CASSRQGAILTDTQYF
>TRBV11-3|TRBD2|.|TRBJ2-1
TGTGCCAGCAGCCTCGGGGGGGCCTACAATGAGCAGTTCTTC
CASSLGGAYNEQFF
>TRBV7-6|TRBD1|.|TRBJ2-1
TGTGCCAGCAGCTTCAGACAGGGGTATGAGCAGTTCTTC
CASSFRQGYEQFF
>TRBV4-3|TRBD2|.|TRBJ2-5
TGCGCCAGCAGCCCCACAAGCGGGGGCGCGGAAGAGACCCAGTACTTC
CASSPTSGGAEETQYF
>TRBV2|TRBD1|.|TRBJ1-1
TGTGCCACGGGACAGTACTTCAACACTGAAGCTTTCTTT
CATGQYFNTEAFF
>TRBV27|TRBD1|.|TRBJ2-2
TGTGCCAGCAGTTTATCTACAGGGGGGAGCACCGGGGAGCTGTTTTTT
CASSLSTGGSTGELFF
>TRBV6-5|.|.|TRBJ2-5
TGTGCCAGCACCCCCGCGGGACCCGATAAGACCCAGTACTTC
CASTPAGPDKTQYF
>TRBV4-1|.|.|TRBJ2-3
TGCGCCAGCAGCCAAGGTCCACAGGTCACAGATACGCAGTATTTT
CASSQGPQVTDTQYF
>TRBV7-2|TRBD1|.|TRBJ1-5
TGTGCCAGCAGCTTCGGACAGGGGGTTCAGCCCCAGCATTTT
CASSFGQGVQPQHF
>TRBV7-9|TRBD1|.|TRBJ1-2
TGTGCCAGCAGCTTATGGGGGACAGGGGCGTACTATGGCTACACCTTC
CASSLWGTGAYYGYTF
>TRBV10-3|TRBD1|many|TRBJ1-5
TGTGCCATCCGAGAAGACAGGGGGCTCGTCAATCAGCCCCAGCATTTT
CAIREDRGLVNQPQHF
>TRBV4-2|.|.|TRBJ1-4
TGTGCCAGCAGCCAAGATCTTCACCGTGGGGGCTCAACTAATGAAAAACTGTTTTTT
CASSQDLHRGGSTNEKLFF
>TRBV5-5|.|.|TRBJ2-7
TGTGCCAGCAGCTTCTCCGGGTACGAGCAGTACTTC
CASSFSGYEQYF
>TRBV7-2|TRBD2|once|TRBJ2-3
TGTGCCAGCAGCATAGCGGGGGGGGATACGCAGTATTTT
CASSIAGGDTQYF
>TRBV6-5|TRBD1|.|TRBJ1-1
TGTGCCAGCCGGACAGGGGGGGACACTGAAGCTTTCTTT
CASRTGGDTEAFF
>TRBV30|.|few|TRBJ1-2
TGTGCCTGGAGTGGGGGCTCCGGCAACCATGGCTACACCTTC
CAWSGGSGNHGYTF
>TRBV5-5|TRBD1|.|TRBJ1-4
TGTGCCAGCAGCTCGACAGGGAATATTGCTAATGAAAAACTGTTTTTT
CASSSTGNIANEKLFF
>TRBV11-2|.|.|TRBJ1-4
TGTGCCAGCAGCTATCGGGCAGGGATTAATGAAAAACTGTTTTTT
CASSYRAGINEKLFF
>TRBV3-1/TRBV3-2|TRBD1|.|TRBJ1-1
TGTGCCAGCAGCCAAGATGTTAGGACAGGGTCAGCTTTCTTT
CASSQDVRTGSAFF
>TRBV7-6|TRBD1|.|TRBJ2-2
TGTGCCAGCAGTCAAAGCTGGGGACAGGGGACCGGGGAGCTGTTTTTT
CASSQSWGQGTGELFF
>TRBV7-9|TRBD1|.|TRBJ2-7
TGTGCCAGCAGCTCGAATACGGGACAGGGCTACGAGCAGTACTTC
CASSSNTGQGYEQYF
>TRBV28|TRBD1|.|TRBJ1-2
TGTGCCAGCAGCCTGTCGCCGGGACAGAGCTATGGCTACACCTTC
CASSLSPGQSYGYTF
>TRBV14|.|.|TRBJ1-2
TGTGCCAGCAGCCGTTCGGCGGTAGTCTACACCTTC
CASSRSAVVYTF
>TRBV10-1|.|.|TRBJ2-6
TGCGCCAGCACCGGACAGATGATCTCTGGGGCCAACGTCCTGACTTTC
CASTGQMISGANVLTF
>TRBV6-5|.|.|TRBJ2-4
TGTGCCAGCAGCGCTTCTTCTCAGGGGCGGGACATTCAGTACTTC
CASSASSQGRDIQYF
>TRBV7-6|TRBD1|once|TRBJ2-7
TGTGCCAGCAGCCTAGGGGGCCCCGGGGAGCAGTACTTC
CASSLGGPGEQYF
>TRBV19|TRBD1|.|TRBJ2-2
TGTGCCAGTAGTATGAGGACAGGGGATAACACCGGGGAGCTGTTTTTT
CASSMRTGDNTGELFF
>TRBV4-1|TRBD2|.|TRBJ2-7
TGCGCCAGCAGCCAAGATTGGACTAGCGGGTACGAGCAGTACTTC
CASSQDWTSGYEQYF
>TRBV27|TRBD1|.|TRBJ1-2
TGTGCCAGCAGTTCACAGGGGGCCCGGGGCTACACCTTC
CASSSQGARGYTF
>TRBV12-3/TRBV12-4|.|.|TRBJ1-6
TGTGCCAGCCGACTGTATAATTCACCCCTCCACTTT
CASRLYNSPLHF
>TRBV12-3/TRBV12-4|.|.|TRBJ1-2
TGTGCCAGCAGCTTGGGCGGGGGGGGCTACACCTTC
CASSLGGGGYTF
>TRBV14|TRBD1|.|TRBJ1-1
TGTGCCAGCAGCCAAGATCTCACAGGGGGAGGGACTGAAGCTTTCTTT
CASSQDLTGGGTEAFF